The 28 T cell receptor beta chains reported below all come from one sample, sequenced in a study of blood T cell repertoires in COVID-19. The table came from immunoSEQ multiplex PCR; TCRdb's copy has only in-frame clones and leaves some out. The table records fewer than 90,000 clones, over 70% of them present only once. The specimen sequenced was peripheral blood. The receptors were gathered from a woman between 45 and 60 years old with acute or convalescent COVID-19.

This chain uses TRBV6-5 with TRBJ1-2; D possibly corresponds to TRBD1 (6 bases). Trimming pared 2 bases from V and 6 bases from J, leaving 16 bases between. Looked up from germline, CDR1 is MNHEY and CDR2 is SVGAGI. CDR3 size: 15 residues. The CDR3 sequence: CASSYGQGLRDGYTF. CDR3 DNA sequence: TGTGCCAGCAGTTACGGCCAGGGGCTACGGGATGGCTACACCTTC.

This clone was seen only a few times. The chain couples TRBV6-2 or TRBV6-3 to TRBJ1-3, with 9 bases aligning to TRBD1. The germline gives CDR1 MNHEY, CDR2 SVGEGT. The CDR3 length is 15 residues. V trimming: 4 bases; J trimming: 3 bases; junction bases outside the gene matches: 4. As DNA, the CDR3 is TGTGCCAGCAGTTCCACAGGGGGCCGTGGAAACACCATATATTTT. As protein: CASSSTGGRGNTIYF.

V and J are TRBV19 and TRBJ2-2; the match to TRBD2 covers 11 bases. The junction had 5 bases not matched to a gene; V was cut back by 9 bases and J by 2 bases. The germline V gene encodes CDR1 LNHDA and CDR2 SQIVND (reference sequence). The CDR3 sequence is 15 residues long. CDR3 protein: CASRTSGLNTGELFF. Written as DNA, the CDR3 is TGTGCCAGCAGGACTAGCGGGCTCAACACCGGGGAGCTGTTTTTT.

The chain carries TRBV30 and TRBJ2-2; TRBD2 matches at 7 bases. The CDR3 loop spans 15 amino acids. V lost 3 bases, J lost 6 bases, and 10 bases stayed unmatched. The germline V gene has CDR1 GTSNPN and CDR2 SVGIG (reference sequence). The CDR3 DNA reads as TGTGCCTGGAGCAGCCGGGCGGGGGTATCCGGGGAGCTGTTTTTT. Translated, it gives CAWSSRAGVSGELFF.

The rearrangement uses TRBV3-1 (or the pseudogene TRBV3-2) and TRBJ1-4, with 9 bases lining up with TRBD1. The trim removed 4 bases at V and 1 base at J, leaving 10 bases unmatched. The germline gives CDR1 LGHDT, CDR2 YNNKEL (reference sequence). The CDR3 contains 18 residues. This chain's CDR3 is CASSRQATGGGTNEKLFF. Written as DNA, the CDR3 is TGTGCCAGCAGCCGCCAGGCGACAGGGGGAGGAACTAATGAAAAACTGTTTTTT.

This clone was found a few times. The gene calls are TRBV7-9 and TRBJ1-5; TRBD1 aligns across 7 bases. The CDR3 consists of 15 residues. Germline loops: CDR1 SEHNR, CDR2 FQNEAQ (reference sequence). V shed 5 bases, J shed 6 bases, and the junction held 10 bases outside the gene matches. CDR3 residues: CASSLEGQQGQPQHF. Written as DNA, the CDR3 is TGTGCCAGCAGCCTAGAGGGACAGCAAGGTCAGCCCCAGCATTTT.

Only a few counts were recorded for this clone. The chain combines TRBV18 with TRBJ1-5; D is undetermined. This CDR3 contains 13 residues. Trimming pared 2 bases from V and 4 bases from J, leaving 6 bases between. The germline V gene encodes CDR1 KGHSH and CDR2 LQKENI. The CDR3 loop reads CASSPSLNQPQHF. CDR3 DNA: TGTGCCAGCTCACCAAGCCTGAATCAGCCCCAGCATTTT.

This chain uses TRBV25-1 with TRBJ1-6, with D hard to call. Between the trimmed V and J ends, which lost 3 bases and 6 bases, there was a span of 6 bases. The germline V gene has CDR1 MGHDK and CDR2 SYGVNS. CDR3 size: 13 residues. CDR3 amino acids: CASSERSNSPLHF. The CDR3 bases are TGTGCCAGCAGTGAGCGGAGTAATTCACCCCTCCACTTT.

This sequence joins TRBV3-1 (or the pseudogene TRBV3-2) and TRBJ2-7; 8 bases align to TRBD1. CDR3 length equals 12 residues. V was pared by 6 bases and J by 6 bases, with 4 bases of the junction left unmatched. CDR1 is LGHDT and CDR2 is YNNKEL in the germline V gene (reference sequence). CDR3 bases: TGTGCCAGCAGAGACACAGGGGGCGAGCAGTACTTC. Protein sequence: CASRDTGGEQYF.

This chain joins TRBV7-2 and TRBJ1-5, with D uncertain. The CDR3 contains 15 residues. Trimming removed 1 base from V and 1 base from J, with 8 bases in between. The germline V gene encodes CDR1 SGHTA and CDR2 FQGNSA. The CDR3 region is CASSLVQASNQPQHF. Written as DNA, the CDR3 is TGTGCCAGCAGCTTAGTTCAGGCGAGCAATCAGCCCCAGCATTTT.

On this clone itself: A junction end diverges from the germline sequence, so it may reflect a read error. The genes are TRBV2 and TRBJ1-2; the match to TRBD1 covers 8 bases. Germline V gives CDR1 SNHLY, CDR2 FYNNEI. The length of the CDR3 is 14 residues. This CDR3 is CASREGQGNYGYTF. Written as DNA, the CDR3 is TGTGCCAGCAGGGAAGGACAGGGTAACTATGGCTACACCTTC.

This clone was observed once. The chain combines TRBV9 with TRBJ2-5; TRBD2 agrees at 7 bases. Losses at the gene ends were 4 bases for V and 2 bases for J; bases not matched to a gene: 11. The CDR3 consists of 16 residues. Germline-derived CDR1 and CDR2 are SGDLS and YYNGEE. Written as DNA, the CDR3 is TGTGCCAGCAGCCCTAATCTGGGGGGGAGGCAAGAGACCCAGTACTTC. Amino acid sequence: CASSPNLGGRQETQYF.

Only a few counts were recorded for this clone. V gene TRBV4-2 combines with J gene TRBJ2-7, with 12 bases lining up with TRBD2. This CDR3 has 16 residues. From germline, CDR1 is LGHNA and CDR2 YNFKEQ. V shed 2 bases, J shed 2 bases, and the junction held 4 bases outside the gene matches. The CDR3 reads CASSQRLAGETYEQYF. For the CDR3, the DNA is TGTGCCAGCAGCCAAAGACTAGCGGGGGAAACCTACGAGCAGTACTTC.

The chain carries TRBV28 and TRBJ2-3; 10 bases agree with TRBD2. Looked up from germline, CDR1 is MDHEN and CDR2 is SYDVKM. This CDR3 spans 15 amino acids. The trim removed 4 bases at V and 4 bases at J, leaving 5 bases unmatched. CDR3: CASSSPSGGADTQYF. The CDR3 nucleotides read TGTGCCAGCAGTTCCCCCAGCGGGGGGGCAGATACGCAGTATTTT.

This chain uses TRBV6-2 or TRBV6-3 with TRBJ2-7; perhaps TRBD2 as D (6 bases). V gave up 5 bases and J gave up 2 bases, with 13 bases separating them. The CDR3 consists of 14 residues. Germline loops: CDR1 MNHEY, CDR2 SVGEGT. The DNA for the CDR3 is TGTGCCAGCAGTATCGGGACTCTCGCCTACGAGCAGTACTTC. It is translated as CASSIGTLAYEQYF.

The gene calls are TRBV2 and TRBJ1-1; D perhaps matches TRBD1 (6 bases). The CDR3 has 13 residues. V lost 8 bases and J lost 4, with 14 bases in between. Germline loops: CDR1 SNHLY, CDR2 FYNNEI. CDR3 sequence: CASGGGRATEAFF. The CDR3 DNA reads TGTGCCAGCGGGGGGGGCAGAGCCACTGAAGCTTTCTTT.

The chain recombines TRBV6-5 with TRBJ2-1, with TRBD2 matching 8 bases. The junction had 3 bases not matched to a gene; V was cut back by 6 bases and J by 2 bases. The V gene's germline CDR1 is MNHEY and CDR2 SVGAGI. The CDR3 spans 14 residues. The CDR3 bases are TGTGCCAGCAGAGGAGCGGGGGCCTACAATGAGCAGTTCTTC. This sequence encodes CASRGAGAYNEQFF.

The chain carries TRBV5-8 and TRBJ1-2; 10 bases are a match to TRBD1. The CDR3 runs to 17 residues. Germline CDR1 and CDR2: SGHTS and YDEGEE. V was pared by 2 bases and J by 7 bases, with 14 bases of the junction left unmatched. The CDR3 loop is CASSFAGTGALFGGYTF. The CDR3 coding sequence is TGTGCCAGCAGCTTCGCCGGGACAGGGGCCTTGTTTGGTGGCTACACCTTC.

This clone was detected once. The rearrangement links TRBV27 to TRBJ1-1; 7 bases are a match to TRBD1. Germline CDR1 is MNHEY and CDR2 is SMNVEV (reference sequence). The length of the CDR3 is 14 residues. Germline trimming cut 2 bases from V and 4 bases from J; bases unmatched to any gene: 4. The CDR3, as DNA: TGTGCCAGCAGTTTACAAACAGGGGTCACTGAAGCTTTCTTT. Translated, it gives CASSLQTGVTEAFF.

Of note for this clone: The sample has other DNA sequences that encode this CDR3 too. The CDR3 is CASSLGRGNQETQYF. CDR3 DNA sequence: TGCGCCAGCAGCTTGGGTCGCGGGAACCAAGAGACCCAGTACTTC. The genes are TRBV5-1 and TRBJ2-5; the D gene is possibly TRBD2 (6 bases). V was pared by 0 bases and J by 0 bases, with 9 bases between. Germline loops: CDR1 SGHRS, CDR2 YFSETQ. The CDR3 totals 15 residues.

The chain combines TRBV14 with TRBJ1-2; TRBD1 is a possible D gene (6 bases). The CDR3 extends over 16 amino acids. Trimming stripped 4 bases from V and 2 bases from J, with 17 bases between. Germline CDR1 is SGHDN and CDR2 is FVKESK. CDR3 DNA sequence: TGTGCCAGCAGCCCACTTACAGGGAAAGGAAACTATGGCTACACCTTC. Amino acid sequence: CASSPLTGKGNYGYTF.

The chain uses TRBV4-3 and TRBJ2-7, with 14 bases fitting TRBD2. Germline CDR1 reads LGHNA; CDR2 reads YSLEER. The CDR3 runs to 18 residues. V lost 0 bases and J lost 3; bases outside the gene matches: 7. In DNA, the CDR3 is TGCGCCAGCAGCCAAGATCGACTAGCGGGGGGGCTAATCTACGAGCAGTACTTC. It specifies CASSQDRLAGGLIYEQYF.

The sample holds one count of this clone. The chain uses TRBV4-1 and TRBJ1-2; 9 nucleotides line up with TRBD1. V shed 5 bases and J 9 bases; nucleotides not matched to a gene: 1. CDR1 is MGHRA and CDR2 is YSYEKL in the germline V gene. The CDR3 extends over 11 amino acids. Written as DNA, the CDR3 is TGCGCCAGCAGCGGACAGGGGAGCTACACCTTC. Its translation: CASSGQGSYTF.

The V call is TRBV27, the J call TRBJ1-1, with a possible D match to TRBD1 (5 bases). The germline V gene has CDR1 MNHEY and CDR2 SMNVEV (reference sequence). V was pared by 7 bases and J by 3 bases, with 15 bases between. CDR3 length: 14 residues. The chain's CDR3 is CASTPRGGYTEAFF. In DNA, the CDR3 is TGTGCCAGCACCCCGAGGGGAGGTTACACTGAAGCTTTCTTT.

The V gene is TRBV7-3, the J gene TRBJ2-1, with a weak D call TRBD2 (6 bases). This CDR3 contains 14 residues. V lost 6 bases and J 5 bases, leaving 14 bases between the germline ends. Germline-derived CDR1 and CDR2 are SGHTA and FQGTGA. The CDR3 region is CASRFLWGDNEQFF. CDR3 nucleotides: TGTGCCAGCAGGTTTCTTTGGGGGGACAATGAGCAGTTCTTC.

This clone was found a few times. This rearrangement joins TRBV27 to TRBJ1-1; possible D gene TRBD1, 6 bases. V gave up 6 bases and J gave up 4 bases, with 18 bases separating them. CDR3 length: 15 residues. Germline V gene sequence: CDR1 MNHEY, CDR2 SMNVEV (reference sequence). The CDR3 protein is CASRWTGGEGTEAFF. In nucleotides, the CDR3 is TGTGCCAGCAGATGGACGGGGGGCGAGGGCACTGAAGCTTTCTTT.

This clone was seen only once. The V call is TRBV27, the J call TRBJ1-2; D is perhaps TRBD1 (5 bases). The V gene's germline CDR1 is MNHEY and CDR2 SMNVEV (reference sequence). CDR3 length: 14 residues. Trimming left V 0 bases short and J 8 bases short, with 13 bases between. The CDR3 loop is CASSLSGGLGGYTF. CDR3 nucleotides: TGTGCCAGCAGTTTATCGGGGGGATTGGGGGGCTACACCTTC.

This chain links TRBV14 with TRBJ1-1, with D uncertain. Trimming took 0 bases from V and 0 from J, leaving 11 bases between them. Per germline, CDR1 SGHDN and CDR2 FVKESK. The CDR3 runs to 16 residues. The CDR3 reads CASSQDVGRMNTEAFF. CDR3 nucleotides: TGTGCCAGCAGCCAAGACGTCGGGAGGATGAACACTGAAGCTTTCTTT.